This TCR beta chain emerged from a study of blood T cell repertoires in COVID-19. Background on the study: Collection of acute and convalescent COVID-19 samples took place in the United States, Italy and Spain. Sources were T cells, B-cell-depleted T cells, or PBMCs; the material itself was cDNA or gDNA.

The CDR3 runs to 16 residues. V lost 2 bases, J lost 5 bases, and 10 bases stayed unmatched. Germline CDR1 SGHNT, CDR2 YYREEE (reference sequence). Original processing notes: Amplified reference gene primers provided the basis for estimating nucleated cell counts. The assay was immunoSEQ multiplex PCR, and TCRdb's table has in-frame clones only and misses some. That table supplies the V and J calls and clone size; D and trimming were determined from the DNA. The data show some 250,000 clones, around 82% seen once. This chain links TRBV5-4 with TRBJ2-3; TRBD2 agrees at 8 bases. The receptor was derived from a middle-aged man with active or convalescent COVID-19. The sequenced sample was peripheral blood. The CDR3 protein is CASSLPSGSQIDTQYF. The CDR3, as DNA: TGTGCCAGCAGCTTACCGAGCGGGAGCCAAATAGATACGCAGTATTTT. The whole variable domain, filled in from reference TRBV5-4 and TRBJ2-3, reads ETGVTQSPTHLIKTRGQQVTLRCSSQSGHNTVSWYQQALGQGPQFIFQYYREEENGRGNFPPRFSGLQFPNYSSELNVNALELDDSALYLCASSLPSGSQIDTQYFGPGTRLTVL.